In its sample, the clone carrying this TCR beta chain was seen many times. The size of this beta chain means little, since it is a stray read in a library made for alpha chains. TCRdb processed the 5' RACE reads anew with MiXCR; each CDR3 protein has one entry. The sample yields about 15,000 distinct CDR3 sequences, 3.6% seen once. The data were obtained in a study of spatial heterogeneity in lung cancer. Time point given: sample taken at primary tumor resection. This CDR3 contains 14 residues. J gave up 5 bases and V 7 bases, and 9 bases lay outside the gene matches. Germline V gene lookup returns CDR1 MNHNY and CDR2 SVGAGI (reference sequence).

This material consisted of normal lung tissue next to the tumor, taken at surgery. This TCR was recovered from a male donor with early-stage non-small cell lung cancer. The rearrangement joins TRBV6-6 to TRBJ1-1; 8 bases match TRBD1. The CDR3 protein is CASTRTGQVTEAFF. For the CDR3, the DNA is TGTGCCAGCACCCGGACAGGGCAGGTGACTGAAGCTTTCTTT.